The 23 T cell receptor beta chains in this list originate from one sample, sequenced in a study of regulatory T cells in long-lasting Graves disease. Sample time point: newly diagnosed GD, antithyroid drugs for less than 3 months. The TCR library was prepared using RNA isolated from PBMCs. Combining iRepertoire HTBI primers with Arm-PCR of CDR3 regions, the authors built TCR beta libraries. Using its own MiXCR run on the multiplex PCR reads, TCRdb lists one record per CDR3 protein. Among about 320,000 distinct CDR3 sequences, more than 15% were seen once, and the ten largest hold more than 30%. The sequencing here drew on peripheral blood mononuclear cells (PBMCs), taken at new diagnosis, from a patient treated with antithyroid drugs. The receptors shown here come from a female donor with Graves disease.

The chain recombines TRBV28 with TRBJ2-7; maybe TRBD1 (5 bases). The CDR3 covers 14 residues. V was shortened by 1 base and J by 3 bases, with 10 bases between the two germline ends. Per germline, CDR1 MDHEN and CDR2 SYDVKM. The CDR3, as DNA: TGTGCCAGCAGTTTATTAGGGGTAGGCTACGAGCAGTACTTC. Translating it yields CASSLLGVGYEQYF.

This clonotype appeared many times. This chain uses TRBV7-9 with TRBJ2-7; possible D gene TRBD1, 5 bases. Trimming removed 10 bases from V and 9 bases from J, with 22 bases in between. The CDR3 consists of 13 residues. Germline V lookup: CDR1 SEHNR, CDR2 FQNEAQ (reference sequence). CDR3 bases: TGTGCCACAGGGTGGGGTCCGGAGATAGGGCAGTACTTC. Protein: CATGWGPEIGQYF.

The chain carries TRBV29-1 and TRBJ2-5, with D possibly matching TRBD1 (5 bases). CDR3 length: 13 amino acids. V lost 0 bases, J lost 6 bases, and 11 bases lay in between. Germline CDR1 SQVTM, CDR2 ANQGSEA. Here the CDR3 reads CSVEDRGLKTQYF. The DNA of the CDR3 is TGCAGCGTTGAAGATAGGGGCCTGAAGACCCAGTACTTC.

The CDR3 DNA follows: TGCGCCAGCAGGGATGGACTAGCGGGAGCGCTCGCGAACACCGGGGAGCTGTTTTTT. Its protein is CASRDGLAGALANTGELFF. The V call is TRBV5-1, the J call TRBJ2-2, with 13 bases that match TRBD2. This CDR3 comprises 19 residues. The junction had 10 bases not matched to a gene; V was cut back by 5 bases and J by 0 bases. CDR1 and CDR2 (germline): SGHRS, YFSETQ.

The V and J genes are TRBV28 and TRBJ1-2, with TRBD1 matching 10 bases. The germline gives CDR1 MDHEN, CDR2 SYDVKM. The V gene end was trimmed by 5 bases and the J gene end by 4 bases; junction bases not matched to a gene: 7. CDR3 length: 15 amino acids. The CDR3 loop reads CASSQGQGTLYGYTF. In DNA form, the CDR3 reads TGTGCCAGCAGTCAGGGACAGGGGACCCTCTATGGCTACACCTTC.

This clonotype was observed at least ten times. CDR3 DNA: TGTGCCAGCAGCGTAGAGGGGAACACTGAAGCTTTCTTT. Residues: CASSVEGNTEAFF. V and J are TRBV9 and TRBJ1-1; no definite D call. The V end was cut by 0 bases, the J end by 1 base, with 4 bases between. Germline-derived CDR1 and CDR2 are SGDLS and YYNGEE. CDR3 length equals 13 residues.

V and J are TRBV19 and TRBJ1-4; weak D call: TRBD1 (5 bases). Deletions cut 5 bases from V and 7 bases from J, with 14 bases between. The CDR3 spans 14 residues. The germline CDR1 and CDR2 sequences are LNHDA and SQIVND (reference sequence). The CDR3 protein is CASSSGEEPEKLFF. In DNA form, the CDR3 reads TGTGCCAGTAGTTCGGGGGAGGAACCTGAAAAACTGTTTTTT.

A note on this clonotype: A clone one base away is much larger, so this may be a read error. The chain combines TRBV5-1 with TRBJ2-7, with TRBD2 as a possible D gene (5 bases). The CDR3 spans 13 residues. Germline-derived CDR1 and CDR2 are SGHRS and YFSETQ. DNA for the CDR3: TGTGCCAGCAGCTTGACTACTCCCTACGAGCAGTACTTC. As protein: CASSLTTPYEQYF.

This clonotype was detected many times. CDR3 in DNA: TGCAGTGCTAGAGCCTGGACAGGGTCTCGCGACAATGAGCAGTTCTTC. Protein: CSARAWTGSRDNEQFF. This chain links TRBV20-1 with TRBJ2-1; TRBD1 aligns across 8 bases. CDR1 DFQATT and CDR2 SNEGSKA come from the germline V gene (reference sequence). This CDR3 contains 16 residues. The ends lost 1 base at V and 5 bases at J; junction bases unmatched: 10.

The table lists this clonotype with a few counts. V usage is TRBV6-5 and J usage is TRBJ1-5; 7 bases are shared with TRBD1. The CDR3 covers 15 residues. J gave up 1 base and V 2 bases, and 2 bases lay outside the gene matches. Per the germline V gene, CDR1 is MNHEY and CDR2 is SVGAGI. In DNA, the CDR3 is TGTGCCAGCAGTTACGACAGGGCAAGCAATCAGCCCCAGCATTTT. Translating gives CASSYDRASNQPQHF.

This clonotype is medium-sized. V is TRBV3-1 and J is TRBJ2-5, with 8 bases identical to TRBD1. CDR3 length: 14 amino acids. V dropped 5 bases and J dropped 3; count of bases not matched to a gene: 5. From germline, CDR1 is LGHDT and CDR2 YNNKEL (reference sequence). CDR3 coding DNA: TGTGCCAGCAGCTATACAGGGGGAAAAGAGACCCAGTACTTC. Translation: CASSYTGGKETQYF.

This clonotype occurred many times. The rearrangement uses TRBV7-9 and TRBJ1-1; TRBD1 might be the D (5 bases). V was shortened by 2 bases and J by 1 base, with 8 bases between the two germline ends. The CDR3 loop spans 14 amino acids. Germline V gene lookup returns CDR1 SEHNR and CDR2 FQNEAQ (reference sequence). The CDR3 loop reads CASSLWGRNTEAFF. The CDR3 DNA sequence: TGTGCCAGCAGCTTATGGGGCCGGAACACTGAAGCTTTCTTT.

This chain's CDR3 is CASRDYTGSGPSGSYEQYF. The CDR3 DNA sequence: TGTGCCAGCAGGGACTATACAGGGTCCGGCCCTAGCGGGAGCTACGAGCAGTACTTC. The chain combines TRBV27 with TRBJ2-7, with 10 bases aligning to TRBD2. This CDR3 has 19 amino acids. J lost 3 bases, V lost 6 bases, and 20 bases had no gene match. The germline gives CDR1 MNHEY, CDR2 SMNVEV (reference sequence).

This clonotype has only a few counts. The junction departs from the called germline gene at one end, perhaps through a read error. CDR3 residues: CASSFSADRREQYF. The CDR3 DNA reads as TGTGCCAGCAGCTTTTCCGCGGACCGTCGTGAGCAGTACTTC. This chain connects TRBV5-1 to TRBJ2-7; D is undetermined. The CDR3 is 14 amino acids. Germline CDR1 and CDR2: SGHRS and YFSETQ.

This clonotype was detected a few times. A much larger clone differs by one base, so this may be a read error. CDR3 DNA: TGTGCCAGCTCGGAGACAGTCTCCGGGGAGCTGTTTTTT. Its protein product is CASSETVSGELFF. The gene calls are TRBV18 and TRBJ2-2; TRBD1 is a possible D gene (5 bases). The CDR3 runs 13 residues. Germline V gene lookup returns CDR1 KGHSH and CDR2 LQKENI. Trimming took 6 bases from V and 6 from J, leaving 11 bases between them.

This clonotype has ten or more counts. The J gene is TRBJ2-1, the V gene TRBV27; D unresolved. The CDR3 totals 11 residues. Germline V gene lookup returns CDR1 MNHEY and CDR2 SMNVEV (reference sequence). Trimming took 7 bases from V and 5 from J, leaving 6 bases between them. CDR3 protein: CASKRHNEQFF. As DNA, the CDR3 is TGTGCCAGCAAGAGGCACAATGAGCAGTTCTTC.

This clonotype has a count of ten or more. The V gene is TRBV3-1, the J gene TRBJ1-1; D call uncertain. The CDR3 spans 14 residues. Germline assignment: CDR1 LGHDT and CDR2 YNNKEL (reference sequence). Deletions cut 4 bases from V and 5 bases from J, with 14 bases between. CDR3 sequence: CASSPGPGGTEAFF. The CDR3 coding sequence is TGTGCCAGCAGCCCGGGCCCGGGAGGGACTGAAGCTTTCTTT.

This clonotype was detected ten times or more. The rearrangement joins TRBV30 to TRBJ1-1, with 7 bases matching TRBD1. Germline-derived CDR1 and CDR2 are GTSNPN and SVGIG (reference sequence). V trimming: 3 bases; J trimming: 4 bases; junction bases outside the gene matches: 8. This CDR3 comprises 14 residues. CDR3 sequence (DNA): TGTGCCTGGAGCTCCGGGACAGAAGGCACTGAAGCTTTCTTT. It is translated as CAWSSGTEGTEAFF.

This clonotype has more than one count but fewer than ten. The chain combines TRBV2 with TRBJ2-3, with D tentatively TRBD2 (6 bases). V lost 10 bases, J lost 1 base, and 15 bases lay in between. The CDR3 totals 14 residues. The germline V gene has CDR1 SNHLY and CDR2 FYNNEI. The CDR3, as DNA: TGTGCCACCACGATGGGGGGAGGCACAGATACGCAGTATTTT. Its protein product is CATTMGGGTDTQYF. Based on the CDR3 plus reference TRBV2 and TRBJ2-3, the full variable domain is EPEVTQTPSHQVTQMGQEVILRCVPISNHLYFYWYRQILGQKVEFLVSFYNNEISEKSEIFDDQFSVERPDGSNFTLKIRSTKLEDSAMYFCATTMGGGTDTQYFGPGTRLTVL.

The sample holds many counts of this clonotype. This rearrangement joins TRBV11-2 to TRBJ2-4; 11 bases are a match to TRBD2. The CDR3 length is 16 residues. V trimming: 2 bases; J trimming: 7 bases; junction bases outside the gene matches: 7. Germline lookup yields CDR1 SGHAT and CDR2 FQNNGV. CDR3 sequence (DNA): TGTGCCAGCAGCTTATCCCTAGCGGGAGGTGGGAACATTCAGTACTTC. This encodes CASSLSLAGGGNIQYF.

The CDR3 DNA reads as TGTGCCAGCAGCTTACGTAGCGGGAGTTTTTTGGGAAATGAGCAGTTCTTC. Translating gives CASSLRSGSFLGNEQFF. The chain combines TRBV7-9 with TRBJ2-1; 9 bases align to TRBD2. With V trimmed by 2 bases and J by 7 bases, 12 bases remained unmatched. CDR3 length equals 17 residues. Germline values: CDR1 SEHNR, CDR2 FQNEAQ (reference sequence). The entire variable domain, with the rest obtained from reference TRBV7-9 and TRBJ2-1, is as follows: DTGVSQNPRHKITKRGQNVTFRCDPISEHNRLYWYRQTLGQGPEFLTYFQNEAQLEKSRLLSDRFSAERPKGSFSTLEIQRTEQGDSAMYLCASSLRSGSFLGNEQFFGPGTRLTVL.

At least ten counts were recorded for this clonotype. V and J are TRBV5-1 and TRBJ2-5; maybe TRBD1 (7 bases). Germline CDR1 reads SGHRS; CDR2 reads YFSETQ. Trimming cost V 0 bases and J 2 bases, with 17 bases left between them. The CDR3 loop spans 17 amino acids. This CDR3 reads CASSLVGRQGGQETQYF. In DNA, the CDR3 is TGCGCCAGCAGCTTGGTCGGGAGACAGGGTGGTCAAGAGACCCAGTACTTC.

V usage is TRBV7-2 and J usage is TRBJ1-6, with a weak D call TRBD1 (5 bases). The V and J ends lost 2 bases and 9 bases respectively, with 11 bases between them. Germline CDR1 is SGHTA and CDR2 is FQGNSA. The CDR3 has 14 amino acids. CDR3 in amino acids: CASSLTGLGSPLHF. For the CDR3, the DNA is TGTGCCAGCAGCTTAACAGGACTCGGTTCACCCCTCCACTTT. Filled out from reference TRBV7-2 and TRBJ1-6, the complete variable domain reads GAGVSQSPSNKVTEKGKDVELRCDPISGHTALYWYRQSLGQGLEFLIYFQGNSAPDKSGLPSDRFSAERTGGSVSTLTIQRTQQEDSAVYLCASSLTGLGSPLHFGNGTRLTVT.